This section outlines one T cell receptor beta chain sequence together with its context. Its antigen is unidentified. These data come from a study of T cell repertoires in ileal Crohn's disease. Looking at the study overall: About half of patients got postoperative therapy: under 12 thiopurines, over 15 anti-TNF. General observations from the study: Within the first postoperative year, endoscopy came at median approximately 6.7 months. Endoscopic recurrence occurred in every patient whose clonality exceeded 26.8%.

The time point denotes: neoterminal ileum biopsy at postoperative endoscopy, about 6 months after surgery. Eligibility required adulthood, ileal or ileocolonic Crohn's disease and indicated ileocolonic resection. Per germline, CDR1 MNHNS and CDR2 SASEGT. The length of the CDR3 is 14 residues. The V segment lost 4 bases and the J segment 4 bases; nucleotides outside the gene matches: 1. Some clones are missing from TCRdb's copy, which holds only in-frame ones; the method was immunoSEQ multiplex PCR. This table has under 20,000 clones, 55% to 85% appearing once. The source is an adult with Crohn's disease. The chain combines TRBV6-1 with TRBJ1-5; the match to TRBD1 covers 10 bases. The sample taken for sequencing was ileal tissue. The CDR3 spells CASSGQGANQPQHF. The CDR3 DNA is TGTGCCAGCAGTGGACAGGGGGCGAATCAGCCCCAGCATTTT.